The 25 T cell receptor beta chains listed next were all sequenced from one sample in a study of blood T cell repertoires in COVID-19. Here immunoSEQ multiplex PCR was the method, and the copy in TCRdb shows in-frame clones only, minus some. This sample yields fewer than 350,000 clones, of which around nine tenths are seen a single time; approximately 8.2% belongs to the top ten. The sample was peripheral blood. The receptors shown here come from a man between 40 and 49 years old with active or convalescent COVID-19.

The gene calls are TRBV13 and TRBJ2-1, with 9 bases lining up with TRBD2. CDR1 is PRHDT and CDR2 is FYEKMQ in the germline V gene (reference sequence). V dropped 5 bases and J dropped 4; count of bases not matched to a gene: 6. The CDR3 loop spans 15 amino acids. The CDR3 region has the DNA TGTGCCAGCAGCGTCCCTAGCGGGGTTTACAATGAGCAGTTCTTC. Translating it yields CASSVPSGVYNEQFF.

This rearrangement joins TRBV29-1 to TRBJ1-6; TRBD1 aligns across 8 bases. With 6 bases clipped from V and 9 bases from J, the junction kept 13 bases outside the gene matches. Germline values: CDR1 SQVTM, CDR2 ANQGSEA. The CDR3 is 15 residues long. The CDR3: CSVESTGGEGSPLHF. The DNA for the CDR3 is TGCAGCGTGGAAAGTACAGGGGGTGAAGGTTCACCCCTCCACTTT.

This clone was seen a single time. The chain is built from TRBV2 and TRBJ2-1; 7 bases map to TRBD2. This CDR3 contains 15 residues. Per the germline V gene, CDR1 is SNHLY and CDR2 is FYNNEI. V shed 6 bases, J shed 6 bases, and the junction held 11 bases outside the gene matches. The CDR3 sequence: CASRDGGGPANEQFF. CDR3 in DNA: TGTGCCAGCAGGGATGGGGGGGGTCCTGCCAATGAGCAGTTCTTC.

V gene TRBV30 combines with J gene TRBJ1-2; the D gene is possibly TRBD1 (6 bases). The CDR3 has 13 amino acids. Deletions cut 8 bases from V and 4 bases from J, with 17 bases between. The germline gives CDR1 GTSNPN, CDR2 SVGIG (reference sequence). Here the CDR3 DNA reads TGTGCCAGCGACCGGGGGGCGGGCTATGGCTACACCTTC. Translated, it gives CASDRGAGYGYTF.

The J gene is TRBJ1-5, the V gene TRBV21-1; TRBD1, the table's D call, was not compared with the DNA. TRBV21-1 is given as a pseudogene. This CDR3 comprises 16 residues. The CDR3 DNA sequence: TGTGCCAGCAGCAAACGGGTCCAGGGTGTCAATCAGCCCCAGCATTTT. Residues: CASSKRVQGVNQPQHF.

The rearrangement joins TRBV6-5 to TRBJ2-2, with 11 bases that match TRBD2. In germline, CDR1 is MNHEY, CDR2 SVGAGI. This CDR3 has 16 residues. V was clipped by 4 bases and J by 4 bases; unmatched bases: 5. CDR3 nucleotides: TGTGCCAGCAGTTCGCCGGGACTAGCGGCCACCGGGGAGCTGTTTTTT. As protein: CASSSPGLAATGELFF.

For the CDR3, the DNA is TGTGCCAGCAGCGTACACTTTGGCGGTGCGAACACCGGGGAGCTGTTTTTT. Encoded protein: CASSVHFGGANTGELFF. This rearrangement joins TRBV9 to TRBJ2-2; D not certain. The V gene's germline CDR1 is SGDLS and CDR2 YYNGEE. Trimming left V 1 base short and J 0 bases short, with 13 bases between. The CDR3 sequence is 17 residues long. The whole variable domain, filled in from reference TRBV9 and TRBJ2-2, reads DSGVTQTPKHLITATGQRVTLRCSPRSGDLSVYWYQQSLDQGLQFLIQYYNGEERAKGNILERFSAQQFPDLHSELNLSSLELGDSALYFCASSVHFGGANTGELFFGEGSRLTVL.

This rearrangement joins TRBV7-9 to TRBJ1-2, with TRBD1 matching 8 bases. CDR1 and CDR2 from the germline V gene are SEHNR and FQNEAQ (reference sequence). Trimming cost V 6 bases and J 3 bases; bases outside gene matches: 3. This CDR3 has 13 residues. The CDR3 region has the DNA TGTGCCAGCAGACTGGACAGGGACTATGGCTACACCTTC. Amino acid sequence: CASRLDRDYGYTF.

The J gene is TRBJ1-1, the V gene TRBV5-5; 9 bases align to TRBD1. Germline values: CDR1 SGHKS, CDR2 YYEKEE (reference sequence). The CDR3 totals 15 residues. With V trimmed by 4 bases and J by 3 bases, 7 bases remained unmatched. The CDR3, as DNA: TGTGCCAGCAGCCAGGACAGGGGTTGGTACACTGAAGCTTTCTTT. Amino acids: CASSQDRGWYTEAFF.

This chain links TRBV29-1 with TRBJ1-3; 9 nucleotides align to TRBD1. CDR3 length: 13 amino acids. In germline, CDR1 is SQVTM, CDR2 ANQGSEA. V lost 7 bases, J lost 2 bases, and 3 bases stayed unmatched. The CDR3 region is CSAGTGTGNTIYF. The CDR3 DNA reads as TGCAGCGCTGGGACAGGGACTGGAAACACCATATATTTT.

The chain combines TRBV7-2 with TRBJ2-3, with 9 bases aligning to TRBD2. The CDR3 length is 15 residues. J lost 6 bases, V lost 1 base, and 5 bases had no gene match. The germline V gene has CDR1 SGHTA and CDR2 FQGNSA. Written as DNA, the CDR3 is TGTGCCAGCAGCTTAGTCGCGGGAGGGCCTGATACGCAGTATTTT. It encodes CASSLVAGGPDTQYF. Using reference TRBV7-2 and TRBJ2-3 for the parts outside the CDR3, the full variable domain is GAGVSQSPSNKVTEKGKDVELRCDPISGHTALYWYRQSLGQGLEFLIYFQGNSAPDKSGLPSDRFSAERTGGSVSTLTIQRTQQEDSAVYLCASSLVAGGPDTQYFGPGTRLTVL.

This clone was counted between two and nine times. This rearrangement joins TRBV27 to TRBJ2-1, with D maybe TRBD2 (6 bases). Trimming took off 7 bases at V and 6 bases at J, with 10 bases between the two ends. Germline CDR1 reads MNHEY; CDR2 reads SMNVEV (reference sequence). The CDR3 contains 12 residues. CDR3 DNA: TGTGCCAGCAATACCGGGGGCAATGAGCAGTTCTTC. It yields the protein CASNTGGNEQFF.

This clone was found once. The genes are TRBV29-1 and TRBJ2-3, with 13 bases fitting TRBD2. V shed 0 bases and J 10 bases; nucleotides not matched to a gene: 7. The germline V gene encodes CDR1 SQVTM and CDR2 ANQGSEA. The CDR3 contains 15 residues. The CDR3 sequence: CSVEDQGTSGAPQYF. CDR3 DNA: TGCAGCGTTGAAGATCAGGGGACTAGCGGGGCTCCGCAGTATTTT.

The chain employs TRBV29-1 and TRBJ2-5, with TRBD2 as a possible D gene (5 bases). This CDR3 contains 12 residues. Between the trimmed V and J ends, which lost 5 bases and 4 bases, there was a span of 11 bases. The germline V gene has CDR1 SQVTM and CDR2 ANQGSEA. The CDR3 sequence: CSVSGEGETQYF. The CDR3 DNA reads TGCAGCGTTTCAGGAGAGGGAGAGACCCAGTACTTC.

The chain joins TRBV30 to TRBJ1-4; D call uncertain. The CDR3 sequence is 11 residues long. The germline gives CDR1 GTSNPN, CDR2 SVGIG (reference sequence). V lost 8 bases and J lost 5, with 9 bases in between. CDR3 sequence (DNA): TGTGCCGCGGAGTCGAATGAAAAACTGTTTTTT. Amino acids: CAAESNEKLFF.

CDR3 sequence (DNA): TGTGCCAGCAGGTTCCAGGCTCAGAACACTGAAGCTTTCTTT. Its translation is CASRFQAQNTEAFF. The chain recombines TRBV2 with TRBJ1-1; D not resolved. The germline CDR1 and CDR2 sequences are SNHLY and FYNNEI. V was pared by 6 bases and J by 1 base, with 12 bases between. The CDR3 length is 14 residues.

The chain carries TRBV20-1 and TRBJ2-7, with no clear D. The V end lost 5 bases, the J end lost 2 bases, and 7 bases lay between the germline ends. This CDR3 is built from 11 residues. The germline V gene has CDR1 DFQATT and CDR2 SNEGSKA (reference sequence). CDR3: CSAGPPYEQYF. The CDR3 DNA sequence: TGCAGTGCTGGCCCCCCCTACGAGCAGTACTTC.

This clone was detected once. Written as DNA, the CDR3 is TGCGCCAGCAGCCAAACAGGGTTTCAGCCCCAGCATTTT. Translation gives CASSQTGFQPQHF. This chain uses TRBV4-1 with TRBJ1-5, with D tentatively TRBD1 (6 bases). Germline lookup yields CDR1 MGHRA and CDR2 YSYEKL. The CDR3 sequence is 13 residues long. V was trimmed by 2 bases and J by 6 bases, leaving 8 bases between them.

V usage is TRBV30 and J usage is TRBJ2-1; TRBD2 is a possible D gene (5 bases). Germline lookup yields CDR1 GTSNPN and CDR2 SVGIG (reference sequence). Trimming removed 0 bases at V and 1 base at J, with 10 bases between. The CDR3 totals 15 residues. The CDR3 region is CAWSVTGLSYNEQFF. Here the CDR3 DNA reads TGTGCCTGGAGTGTAACGGGGTTATCCTACAATGAGCAGTTCTTC.

J is TRBJ1-2 and V is TRBV10-3; no definite D call. Per germline, CDR1 ENHRY and CDR2 SYGVKD. Trimming removed 8 bases at V and 4 bases at J, with 11 bases between. The CDR3 covers 12 residues. The CDR3 DNA sequence: TGTGCCATCCCGGGAGGATCCTATGGCTACACCTTC. Its protein is CAIPGGSYGYTF.

The chain recombines TRBV7-9 with TRBJ1-5, with a weak D call TRBD1 (6 bases). The germline V and J ends were trimmed by 3 bases and 4 bases, with 19 bases remaining between them. Per the germline V gene, CDR1 is SEHNR and CDR2 is FQNEAQ (reference sequence). The CDR3 totals 17 residues. As DNA, the CDR3 is TGTGCCAGCAGCTTCGACACCGGGACACTCAAAAATCAGCCCCAGCATTTT. Translation: CASSFDTGTLKNQPQHF. Combining the CDR3 with reference TRBV7-9 and TRBJ1-5 gives the whole variable domain DTGVSQNPRHKITKRGQNVTFRCDPISEHNRLYWYRQTLGQGPEFLTYFQNEAQLEKSRLLSDRFSAERPKGSFSTLEIQRTEQGDSAMYLCASSFDTGTLKNQPQHFGDGTRLSIL.

The V call is TRBV9, the J call TRBJ1-2, with 7 positions matching TRBD1. Germline loops: CDR1 SGDLS, CDR2 YYNGEE. Unmatched junction bases numbered 16, after V lost 2 bases and J lost 3 bases. The CDR3 runs 18 residues. For the CDR3, the DNA is TGTGCCAGCAGCGTTGGTGGAGGGGGCTTTAGTGTAGACTATGGCTACACCTTC. Its protein is CASSVGGGGFSVDYGYTF.

The gene calls are TRBV11-3 and TRBJ1-5, with D uncertain. Germline lookup yields CDR1 SGHNT and CDR2 YENEEA. V lost 0 bases and J 5 bases, leaving 5 bases between the germline ends. CDR3 length: 13 amino acids. The CDR3, as DNA: TGTGCCAGCAGCTTAGACCGGTATCAGCCCCAGCATTTT. Translating gives CASSLDRYQPQHF.

V gene TRBV30 combines with J gene TRBJ1-1; D may be TRBD1 (6 bases). The CDR3 is 15 amino acids. The V gene's germline CDR1 is GTSNPN and CDR2 SVGIG (reference sequence). V was cut by 0 bases and J by 1 base, with 12 bases left in between. CDR3: CAWSVTGIGNTEAFF. The DNA for the CDR3 is TGTGCCTGGAGTGTAACAGGGATCGGGAACACTGAAGCTTTCTTT.

The chain couples TRBV7-3 to TRBJ2-2, with a weak D call TRBD2 (5 bases). The V end was cut by 7 bases, the J end by 4 bases, with 13 bases between. The CDR3 consists of 14 residues. CDR1 and CDR2 (germline): SGHTA, FQGTGA. This CDR3 is CASTPPGLTGELFF. CDR3 nucleotide sequence: TGTGCCAGCACCCCCCCCGGACTCACCGGGGAGCTGTTTTTT.